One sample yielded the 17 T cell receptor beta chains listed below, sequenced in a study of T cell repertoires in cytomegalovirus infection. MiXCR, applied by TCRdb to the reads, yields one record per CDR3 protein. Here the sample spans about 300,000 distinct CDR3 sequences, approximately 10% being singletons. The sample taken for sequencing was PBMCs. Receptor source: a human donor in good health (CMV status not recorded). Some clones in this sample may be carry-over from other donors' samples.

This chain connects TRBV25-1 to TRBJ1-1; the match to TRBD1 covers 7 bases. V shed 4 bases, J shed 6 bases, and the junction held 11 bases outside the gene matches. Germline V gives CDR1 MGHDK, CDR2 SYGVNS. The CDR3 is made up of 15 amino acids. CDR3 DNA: TGTGCCAGCAGTGCCGTAAACTCAGGGGGGGCTGAAGCTTTCTTT. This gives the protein CASSAVNSGGAEAFF. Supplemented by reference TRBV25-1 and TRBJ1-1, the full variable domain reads EADIYQTPRYLVIGTGKKITLECSQTMGHDKMYWYQQDPGMELHLIHYSYGVNSTEKGDLSSESTVSRIRTEHFPLTLESARPSHTSQYLCASSAVNSGGAEAFFGQGTRLTVV.

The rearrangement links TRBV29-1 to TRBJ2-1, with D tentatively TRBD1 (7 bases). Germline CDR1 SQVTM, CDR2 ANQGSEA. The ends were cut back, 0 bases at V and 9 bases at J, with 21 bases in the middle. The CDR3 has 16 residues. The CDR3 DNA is TGCAGCGTTGAAGATGCAGGCCCGGCAGGGGGGAGTGAGCAGTTCTTC. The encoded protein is CSVEDAGPAGGSEQFF.

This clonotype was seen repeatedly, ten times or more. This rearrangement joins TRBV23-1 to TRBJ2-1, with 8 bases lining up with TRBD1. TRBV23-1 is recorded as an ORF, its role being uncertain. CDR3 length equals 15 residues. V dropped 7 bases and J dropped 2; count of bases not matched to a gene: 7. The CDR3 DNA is TGCGCCAGCACCTCCGACAGGGGCGCCTACAATGAGCAGTTCTTC. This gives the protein CASTSDRGAYNEQFF.

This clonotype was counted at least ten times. The CDR3 protein is CSATRGGPSGANVLTF. DNA for the CDR3: TGCAGTGCTACCCGGGGGGGACCCTCTGGGGCCAACGTCCTGACTTTC. J is TRBJ2-6 and V is TRBV20-1; 8 nucleotides line up with TRBD2. Germline CDR1 reads DFQATT; CDR2 reads SNEGSKA (reference sequence). This CDR3 has 16 residues. Losses at the gene ends were 4 bases for V and 0 bases for J; bases not matched to a gene: 5.

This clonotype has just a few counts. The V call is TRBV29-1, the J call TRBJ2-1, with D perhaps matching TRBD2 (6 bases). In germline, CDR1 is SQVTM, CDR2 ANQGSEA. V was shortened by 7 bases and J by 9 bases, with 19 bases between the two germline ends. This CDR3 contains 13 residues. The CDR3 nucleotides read TGCAGCGGGAAAGGGACTTTGGAAGGTGAGCAGTTCTTC. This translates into CSGKGTLEGEQFF.

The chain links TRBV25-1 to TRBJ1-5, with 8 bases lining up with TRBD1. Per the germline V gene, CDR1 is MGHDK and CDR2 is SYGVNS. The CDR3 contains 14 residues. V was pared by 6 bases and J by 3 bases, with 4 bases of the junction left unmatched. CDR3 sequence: CASRAGGHNQPQHF. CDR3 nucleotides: TGTGCCAGCAGGGCAGGGGGCCACAATCAGCCCCAGCATTTT.

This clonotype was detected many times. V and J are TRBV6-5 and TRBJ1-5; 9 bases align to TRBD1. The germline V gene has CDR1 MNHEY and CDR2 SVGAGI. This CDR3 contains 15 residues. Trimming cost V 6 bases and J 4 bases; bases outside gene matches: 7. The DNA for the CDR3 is TGTGCCAGCAGAGGGGACAGGGCGGCGAATCAGCCCCAGCATTTT. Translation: CASRGDRAANQPQHF.

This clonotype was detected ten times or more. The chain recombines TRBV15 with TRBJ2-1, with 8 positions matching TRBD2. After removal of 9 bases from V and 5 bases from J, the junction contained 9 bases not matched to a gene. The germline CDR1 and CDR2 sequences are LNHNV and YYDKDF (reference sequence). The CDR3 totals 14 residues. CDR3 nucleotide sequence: TGTGCCACTGGGGGGGTCGGGGGGGACAATGAGCAGTTCTTC. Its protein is CATGGVGGDNEQFF.

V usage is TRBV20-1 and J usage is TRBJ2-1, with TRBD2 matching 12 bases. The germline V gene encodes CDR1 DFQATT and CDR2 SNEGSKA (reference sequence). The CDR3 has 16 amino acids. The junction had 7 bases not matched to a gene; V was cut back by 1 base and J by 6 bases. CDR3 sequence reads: CSARGASGGASNEQFF. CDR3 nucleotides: TGCAGTGCTAGAGGAGCTAGCGGGGGGGCCTCCAATGAGCAGTTCTTC.

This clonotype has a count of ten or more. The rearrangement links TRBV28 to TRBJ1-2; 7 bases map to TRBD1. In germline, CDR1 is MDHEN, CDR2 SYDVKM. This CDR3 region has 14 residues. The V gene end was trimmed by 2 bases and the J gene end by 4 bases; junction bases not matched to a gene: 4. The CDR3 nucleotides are TGTGCCAGCAGTTTAACGACAGGGCCCTATGGCTACACCTTC. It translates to CASSLTTGPYGYTF.

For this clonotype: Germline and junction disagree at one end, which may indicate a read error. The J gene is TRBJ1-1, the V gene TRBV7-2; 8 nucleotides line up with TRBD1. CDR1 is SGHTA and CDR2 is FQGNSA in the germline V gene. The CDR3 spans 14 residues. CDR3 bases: TGTGCCAGCCGCCTTACAGGGGGGAGGACTGAATCTTTCTTT. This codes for CASRLTGGRTESFF.

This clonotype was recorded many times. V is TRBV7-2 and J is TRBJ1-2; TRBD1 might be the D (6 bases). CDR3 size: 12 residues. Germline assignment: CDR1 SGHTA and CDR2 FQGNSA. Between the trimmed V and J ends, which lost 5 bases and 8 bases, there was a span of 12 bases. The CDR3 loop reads CASSLHGGGYTF. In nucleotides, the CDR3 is TGTGCCAGCAGCCTCCACGGGGGCGGCTACACCTTC.

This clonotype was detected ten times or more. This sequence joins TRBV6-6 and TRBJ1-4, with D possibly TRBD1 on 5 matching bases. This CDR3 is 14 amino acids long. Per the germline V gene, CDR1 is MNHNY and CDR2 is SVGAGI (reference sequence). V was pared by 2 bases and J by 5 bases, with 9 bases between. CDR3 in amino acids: CASSYAAGNEKLFF. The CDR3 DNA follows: TGTGCCAGCAGTTACGCGGCAGGGAATGAAAAACTGTTTTTT.

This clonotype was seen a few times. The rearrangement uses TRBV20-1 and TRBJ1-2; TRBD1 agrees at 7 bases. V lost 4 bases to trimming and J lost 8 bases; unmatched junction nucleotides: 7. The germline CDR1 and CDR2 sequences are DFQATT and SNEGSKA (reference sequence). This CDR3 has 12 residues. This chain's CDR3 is CSAIGDRGGYTF. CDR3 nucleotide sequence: TGCAGTGCTATCGGGGACAGAGGAGGCTACACCTTC.

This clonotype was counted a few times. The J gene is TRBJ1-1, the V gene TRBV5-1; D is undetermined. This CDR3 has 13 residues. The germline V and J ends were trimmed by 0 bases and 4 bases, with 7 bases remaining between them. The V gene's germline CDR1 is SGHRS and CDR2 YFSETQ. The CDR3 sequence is CASSLAGFTEAFF. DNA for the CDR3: TGCGCCAGCAGCTTGGCCGGGTTCACTGAAGCTTTCTTT.

The CDR3 protein is CASSVLEDEQFF. CDR3 DNA sequence: TGTGCCAGCAGTGTGCTAGAGGATGAGCAGTTCTTC. The chain is built from TRBV6-2 or TRBV6-3 and TRBJ2-1; D gene ambiguous. CDR1 and CDR2 (germline): MNHEY, SVGEGT. Trimming took off 5 bases at V and 8 bases at J, with 10 bases between the two ends. This CDR3 is built from 12 residues.

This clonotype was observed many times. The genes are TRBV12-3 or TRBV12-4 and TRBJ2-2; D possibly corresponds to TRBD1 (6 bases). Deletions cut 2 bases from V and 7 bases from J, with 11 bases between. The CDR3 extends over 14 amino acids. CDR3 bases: TGTGCCAGCAGTTTACGAATGACAGGCGGGGAGCTGTTTTTT. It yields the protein CASSLRMTGGELFF.